These T cell receptor beta chains were read from a single sample in a study of T cell repertoires in cytomegalovirus infection. TCRdb called the reads again in MiXCR, with one record for every CDR3 protein. The profile covers roughly 190,000 distinct CDR3 sequences, with approximately 9.6% appearing a single time and about 4.6% taken by the ten largest. The sequencing sample was made of PBMCs. These receptor sequences come from a human donor in good health (CMV status not recorded). Some clones in this sample may be carry-over from other donors' samples. Both conserved end residues are part of each CDR3. Each record gives: clone size, V gene, D gene, J gene, CDR3 DNA, CDR3 protein. A D gene is named only where the DNA matches it firmly. Rows may omit the clone size; those that give it use once, few, many or a size class.

many	TRBV20-1	NA	TRBJ2-2	TGCAGTGCTAGAGAGGTGGGAGTCGACACCGGGGAGCTGTTTTTT	CSAREVGVDTGELFF
many	TRBV7-9	NA	TRBJ1-5	TGTGCCAGCAGCTTAGGAGGGTCTGGCCAGCCCCAGCATTTT	CASSLGGSGQPQHF
NA	TRBV29-1	NA	TRBJ1-2	TGCAGCGCTAGACCCTGGGACTTACCTCCCTATGGCTACACCTTC	CSARPWDLPPYGYTF
NA	TRBV6-4	NA	TRBJ1-1	TGTGTCAGCAGTGACTCGGCGAACACTGAAGCTTTCTTT	CVSSDSANTEAFF
many	TRBV28	TRBD2	TRBJ2-2	TGTGCCAGCACCTCACTAGCGGAAAACACCGGGGAGCTGTTTTTT	CASTSLAENTGELFF
NA	TRBV10-3	TRBD2	TRBJ2-1	TGTGCCATCAGTGATGGGGCGGGAGTGGGAAACAATGAGCAGTTCTTC	CAISDGAGVGNNEQFF
many	TRBV12-5	NA	TRBJ1-1	TGTGCTAGTGGTTTCGGTGGGATGAACACTGAAGCTTTCTTT	CASGFGGMNTEAFF
many	TRBV7-6	TRBD1	TRBJ1-2	TGTGCCAGCAGCTTACGGGGGACAGATGGCTACACCTTC	CASSLRGTDGYTF
NA	TRBV28	NA	TRBJ2-7	TGTGCCAGCAGTTTGCCAAACCCCCCTTTTGAGCAGTACTTC	CASSLPNPPFEQYF
few	TRBV28	NA	TRBJ1-1	TGTGCCAGCAGTTCCCTAAGGGGGACTGAAGCTTTCTTT	CASSSLRGTEAFF
many	TRBV2	TRBD1	TRBJ1-2	TGTGCCAGCACCCCTCAGGGGGCCTATGGCTACACCTTC	CASTPQGAYGYTF
NA	TRBV2	TRBD1	TRBJ1-6	TGTGCCAGCAGACGCCGGGACAGTGGGTATTCACCCCTCCACTTT	CASRRRDSGYSPLHF
many	TRBV7-2	NA	TRBJ1-1	TGTGCCAGCAGTCAACGTGACAGGAATGCGGCTTTCTTT	CASSQRDRNAAFF
many	TRBV29-1	TRBD1	TRBJ1-1	TGCAGCGTGACAACAGGGGCGAACACTGAAGCTTTCTTT	CSVTTGANTEAFF
NA	TRBV6-6	TRBD1	TRBJ1-1	TGTGCCAGCACCCTTCAGGGGGCACGCACTGAAGCTTTCTTT	CASTLQGARTEAFF
NA	TRBV14	TRBD2	TRBJ2-1	TGTGCCAGCAGCCAAGTTCTAGCGGGAGCACATGAGCAGTTCTTC	CASSQVLAGAHEQFF
many	TRBV10-3	NA	TRBJ1-3	TGTGCCATCAGATCCGGGACACAGAACTCTGGAAACACCATATATTTT	CAIRSGTQNSGNTIYF
NA	TRBV28	NA	TRBJ1-2	TGTGCCAGCAGTCCCCCGACGGGGTATGGCTACACCTTC	CASSPPTGYGYTF
many	TRBV7-2	NA	TRBJ2-1	TGTGCCAGCAGCTTCCAAGGGGGGGGCGTTAATGAGCAGTTCTTC	CASSFQGGGVNEQFF
NA	TRBV30	NA	TRBJ1-1	TGTCCCTGGAGCTCGTGGGGAGTGAACACTGAAGCTTTCTTT	CPWSSWGVNTEAFF
many	TRBV6-2/TRBV6-3	TRBD1	TRBJ1-5	TGTGCCAGCAGTTACTCGTTTCGTGCGGGACAGGGGATTAATCAGCCCCAGCATTTT	CASSYSFRAGQGINQPQHF
few	TRBV23-1	NA	TRBJ2-1	TGCGCCAGTTGGACATCGCCCAGCGACCAGAGCTCCTACAATGAGCAGTTCTTC	CASWTSPSDQSSYNEQFF
many	TRBV4-1	TRBD1	TRBJ1-2	TGCGCCAGCAGCCACGGGACAGGGACAACCTTC	CASSHGTGTTF
NA	TRBV19	TRBD1	TRBJ1-5	TGTGCCAGTAGAACAACAGGGACAGGTGGGACCTATAGCAATCAGCCCCAGCATTTT	CASRTTGTGGTYSNQPQHF
NA	TRBV7-9	TRBD2	TRBJ2-5	TGTGCCAGCAGCTCTCCCGGGACTAGCGGGAGTGTGAAGACCCAGTACTTC	CASSSPGTSGSVKTQYF
NA	TRBV5-4	TRBD1	TRBJ1-1	TGTGCCAGCAGCTTGATGACAGGGATGAACACTGAAGCTTTCTTT	CASSLMTGMNTEAFF
many	TRBV15	TRBD2	TRBJ2-1	TGTGCCACCAGCAGAGATTGGGGGGAGGGGTACAATGAGCAGTTCTTC	CATSRDWGEGYNEQFF
NA	TRBV7-8	TRBD1	TRBJ1-1	TGTGCCAGCAGCTTAGCGGGACAGGGGCCGCTTTGGGTGAACACTGAAGCTTTCTTT	CASSLAGQGPLWVNTEAFF
many	TRBV6-2/TRBV6-3	TRBD1	TRBJ2-1	TGTGCCAGCAGTTTGGACAGGGTGTCCTACAATGAGCAGTTCTTC	CASSLDRVSYNEQFF
NA	TRBV20-1	TRBD1	TRBJ1-1	TGCAGTGCCACACCGGGACAGTCGAACACTGAAGCTTTCTTT	CSATPGQSNTEAFF
few	TRBV20-1	TRBD1	TRBJ2-7	TGCAGTGCTAGAGTAACAGGACGACAGGGCGAGCAGTACTTC	CSARVTGRQGEQYF
NA	TRBV14	TRBD2	TRBJ2-7	TGTGCCAGCAGCCAAGTACTAGCGGGGTCCTACGAGCAGTACTTC	CASSQVLAGSYEQYF
few	TRBV7-9	NA	TRBJ1-1	TGTGCCAGCAGCAAAACTCTTGAAGCTTTCTTT	CASSKTLEAFF
NA	TRBV6-2/TRBV6-3	NA	TRBJ1-1	TGTGCCAGCAGTTACGGACGAGAAGCTTTCTTT	CASSYGREAFF
many	TRBV7-2	NA	TRBJ2-7	TGTGCCAGCAGCCTCCGTGGGGGCCAGGGAAGGTACGAGCAGTACTTC	CASSLRGGQGRYEQYF
many	TRBV7-2	TRBD2	TRBJ2-5	TGTGCCAGCAGAAGGACTAGCGGGACTAAAGAGACCCAGTACTTC	CASRRTSGTKETQYF
many	TRBV19	NA	TRBJ1-2	TGTGCCAGTAGCCGGGACGGTTCCTTATATGGCTACACCTTC	CASSRDGSLYGYTF
NA	TRBV11-2	NA	TRBJ2-4	TGTGCCAGCGGACGGGAGTCAAACATTCAGTACTTC	CASGRESNIQYF
many	TRBV5-8	TRBD1	TRBJ1-3	TGTGCCAGCAGCCTAAGCGGGACAGGGAACACCATATATTTT	CASSLSGTGNTIYF
many	TRBV7-2	NA	TRBJ2-5	TGTGCCAGCAGCCCCGCCCGCCGCTACCAAGAGACCCAGTACTTC	CASSPARRYQETQYF
many	TRBV7-2	TRBD1	TRBJ1-2	TGTGCCAGCAGCTTAATCACGACAGGGTTGGGCTACACCTTC	CASSLITTGLGYTF
many	TRBV7-8	NA	TRBJ2-5	TGTGCCAGCAGCCCCCTTGTCGAGACCCAGTACTTC	CASSPLVETQYF
many	TRBV20-1	TRBD2	TRBJ2-3	TGCAGTGCTGGGGGACCCAGCGGGGGGCATTACACAGATACGCAGTATTTT	CSAGGPSGGHYTDTQYF